These T cell receptor beta chains were read from a single sample in a study of early T cells in non-severe SARS-CoV-2 infection. MiXCR was run by TCRdb on the 5' RACE reads, yielding one entry per CDR3 protein. The table shows 110,000 or so distinct CDR3 sequences, with around 10% occurring only once. Sequenced input: whole blood. These receptors all come from an adult who was a healthcare worker with PCR-confirmed SARS-CoV-2 infection or an uninfected control (not recorded which). Both conserved end residues are part of each CDR3. Expanded clones are given a class, and other clones once, few, many or no size at all.

cdr3_length: 15
clone_size: many
v_call: TRBV12-3/TRBV12-4
cdr3_aa: CASSPRLAGNGELFF

cdr3_length: 15
clone_size: many
v_call: TRBV28
cdr3_aa: CASSLGQLGAGELFF

cdr3_length: 17
clone_size: few
v_call: TRBV30
cdr3_aa: CAWGQGTGVPGANVLTF

cdr3_length: 16
clone_size: many
v_call: TRBV7-9
cdr3_aa: CASSQRTSGGTDTQYF

cdr3_length: 15
clone_size: few
v_call: TRBV6-5
cdr3_aa: CASSYWVGNADTQYF

cdr3_length: 17
clone_size: few
v_call: TRBV7-2
cdr3_aa: CASSRKKTGGFENTIYF

cdr3_length: 16
clone_size: few
v_call: TRBV12-3/TRBV12-4
cdr3_aa: CASSSGQGILHTEAFF

cdr3_length: 16
clone_size: many
v_call: TRBV28
cdr3_aa: CASSLGGGGSYNEQFF

cdr3_length: 12
clone_size: NA
v_call: TRBV29-1
cdr3_aa: CSVQPSLETQYF

cdr3_length: 14
clone_size: many
v_call: TRBV6-2/TRBV6-3
cdr3_aa: CASTTSGRVNEQFF

cdr3_length: 12
clone_size: few
v_call: TRBV20-1
cdr3_aa: CSARDNTDTQYF

cdr3_length: 12
clone_size: NA
v_call: TRBV29-1
cdr3_aa: CSVGAGVETQYF

cdr3_length: 11
clone_size: NA
v_call: TRBV29-1
cdr3_aa: CSVETGSGYTF

cdr3_length: 17
clone_size: NA
v_call: TRBV9
cdr3_aa: CASSVDRPSVGANVLTF

cdr3_length: 15
clone_size: many
v_call: TRBV2
cdr3_aa: CASKEGTGVTYEQYF

cdr3_length: 14
clone_size: many
v_call: TRBV28
cdr3_aa: CASCPAFRNQPQHF

cdr3_length: 13
clone_size: NA
v_call: TRBV7-6
cdr3_aa: CASSLRDFNEQFF

cdr3_length: 13
clone_size: few
v_call: TRBV5-1
cdr3_aa: CASSLDGGAEAFF

cdr3_length: 18
clone_size: few
v_call: TRBV11-2
cdr3_aa: CASSLAPGTGLTPGELFF